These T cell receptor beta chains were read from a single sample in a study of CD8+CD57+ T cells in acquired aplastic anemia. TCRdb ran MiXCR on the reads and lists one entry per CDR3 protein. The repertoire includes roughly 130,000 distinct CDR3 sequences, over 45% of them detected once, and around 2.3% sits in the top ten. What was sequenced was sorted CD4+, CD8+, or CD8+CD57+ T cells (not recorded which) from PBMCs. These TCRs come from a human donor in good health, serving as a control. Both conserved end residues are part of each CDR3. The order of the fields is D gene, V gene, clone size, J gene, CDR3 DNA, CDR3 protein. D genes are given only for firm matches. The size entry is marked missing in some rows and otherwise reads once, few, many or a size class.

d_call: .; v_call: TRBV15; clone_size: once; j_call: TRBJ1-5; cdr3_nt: TGTGCCACCAGCAGAGTTCGGGGATCGGGCAATCAGCCCCAGCATTTT; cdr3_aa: CATSRVRGSGNQPQHF
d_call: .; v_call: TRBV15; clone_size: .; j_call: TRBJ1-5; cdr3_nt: TGTGCCACCAGCAGAGATTATAGCGGTGACAATCAGCCCCAGCATTTT; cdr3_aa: CATSRDYSGDNQPQHF
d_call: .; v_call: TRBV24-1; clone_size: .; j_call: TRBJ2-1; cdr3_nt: TGTGCCACCAGTGATCGAAACAGGGTCGGACACAATGAGCAGTTCTTC; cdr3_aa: CATSDRNRVGHNEQFF
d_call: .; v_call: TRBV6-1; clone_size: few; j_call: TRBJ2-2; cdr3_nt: TGTGCCAGCAGTGAAGTTCAGGGGACCGGGGAGCTGTTTTTT; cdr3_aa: CASSEVQGTGELFF
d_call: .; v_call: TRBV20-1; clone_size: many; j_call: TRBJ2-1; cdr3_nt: TGCAGTGCAATATTAGGTGGGAAGGAATACATCAATGAGCAGTTCTTC; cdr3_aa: CSAILGGKEYINEQFF
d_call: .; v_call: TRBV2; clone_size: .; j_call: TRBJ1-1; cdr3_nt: TGTGCCAGCAGTGACTCAGGGAATCGGGCTTTCTTT; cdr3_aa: CASSDSGNRAFF
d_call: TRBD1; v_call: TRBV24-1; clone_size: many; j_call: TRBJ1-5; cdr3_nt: TGTGCCACCAGGGGCCGCGGGACAGCTAATCAGCCCCAGCATTTT; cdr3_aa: CATRGRGTANQPQHF
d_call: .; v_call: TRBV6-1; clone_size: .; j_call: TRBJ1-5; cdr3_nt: TGTGCCAGCAGCGGACAGATGGGTAATCAGCCCCAGCATTTT; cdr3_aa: CASSGQMGNQPQHF
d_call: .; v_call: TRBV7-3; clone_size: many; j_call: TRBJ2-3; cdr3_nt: TGTGCCAGCAGATCCGGGACAATCACAGATACGCAGTATTTT; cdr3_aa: CASRSGTITDTQYF
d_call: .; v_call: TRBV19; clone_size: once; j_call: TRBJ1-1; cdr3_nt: TGTGCCAGTCAAACAGGGAGTACTGAAGCTTTCTTT; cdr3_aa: CASQTGSTEAFF
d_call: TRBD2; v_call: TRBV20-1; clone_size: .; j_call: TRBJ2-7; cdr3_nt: TGCAGTGCCCTCCCTAGCGGGGGGGCCTTCTACGAGCAGTACTTC; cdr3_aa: CSALPSGGAFYEQYF
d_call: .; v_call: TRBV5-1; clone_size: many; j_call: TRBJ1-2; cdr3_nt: TGCGCCAGCAGCTTGGAGGTTAACGGGGCCTATGGCTACACCTTC; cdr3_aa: CASSLEVNGAYGYTF
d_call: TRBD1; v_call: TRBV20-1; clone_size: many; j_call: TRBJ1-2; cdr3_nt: TGCAGTGCTCGAACGGGACAGTCTAATTTGGACTATGGCTACACCTTC; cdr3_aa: CSARTGQSNLDYGYTF
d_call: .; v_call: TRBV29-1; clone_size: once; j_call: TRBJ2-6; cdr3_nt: TGCAGCGTTGAGTACTCTGGGGCCAACGTCCTGACTTTC; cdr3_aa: CSVEYSGANVLTF
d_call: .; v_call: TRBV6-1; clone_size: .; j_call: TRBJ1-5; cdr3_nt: TGTGCCAGCAGTAGGGGGTTGGGGGGGGAGAGCAATCAGCCCCAGCATTTT; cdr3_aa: CASSRGLGGESNQPQHF
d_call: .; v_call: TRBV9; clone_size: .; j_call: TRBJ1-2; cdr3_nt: TGTGCCAGCAGCGGGGATGGGGGAGGTGGCTACACCTTC; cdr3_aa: CASSGDGGGGYTF
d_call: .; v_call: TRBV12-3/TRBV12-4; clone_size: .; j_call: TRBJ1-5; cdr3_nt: TGTGCCAGCAGTTATGGAGGGAAACAGCCCCAGCATTTT; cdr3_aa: CASSYGGKQPQHF
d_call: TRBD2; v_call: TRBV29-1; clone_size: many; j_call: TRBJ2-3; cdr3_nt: TGCAGCGTTATGGGGGCTAGCGGGGAACGCACAGATACGCAGTATTTT; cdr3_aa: CSVMGASGERTDTQYF
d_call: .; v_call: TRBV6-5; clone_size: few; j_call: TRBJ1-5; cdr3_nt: TGTGCCAGCAGTTCCCTCGTGGGGTCGGAGGGCGATCAGCCCCAGCATTTT; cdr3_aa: CASSSLVGSEGDQPQHF
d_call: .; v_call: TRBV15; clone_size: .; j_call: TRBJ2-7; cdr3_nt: TGTGCCACCCAGAAGTTGGTTGGGCCCCACGAGCAGTACTTC; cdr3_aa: CATQKLVGPHEQYF
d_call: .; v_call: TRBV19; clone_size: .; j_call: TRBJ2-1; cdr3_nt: TGTGCCAGTAGTATCTTAGGACAAGAGCAGTTCTTC; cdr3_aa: CASSILGQEQFF
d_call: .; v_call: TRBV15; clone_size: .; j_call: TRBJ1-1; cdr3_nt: TGTGCCACCAGCAGAGACGCAGAGAACACTGAAGCTTTCTTT; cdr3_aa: CATSRDAENTEAFF
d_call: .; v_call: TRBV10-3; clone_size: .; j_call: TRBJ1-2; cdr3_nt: TGTGCCATCAGTGGGTTATCCGGGACACCTGGCTACACCTTC; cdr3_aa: CAISGLSGTPGYTF
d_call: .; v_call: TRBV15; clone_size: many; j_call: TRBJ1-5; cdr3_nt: TGTGCCACCAGCAGAGATCGGGGGCGGGCAGGCAATCAGCCCCAGCATTTT; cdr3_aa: CATSRDRGRAGNQPQHF
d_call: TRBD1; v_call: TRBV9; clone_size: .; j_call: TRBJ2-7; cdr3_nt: TGTGCCAGCAGCGTAGCCTACAGGGGGAACGAGCAGTACTTC; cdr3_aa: CASSVAYRGNEQYF
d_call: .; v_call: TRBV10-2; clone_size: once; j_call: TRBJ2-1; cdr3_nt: TGCGCCAGCAGCCAAGATCGGGGTAGCGGAGGCGAGCAGTTCTTC; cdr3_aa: CASSQDRGSGGEQFF
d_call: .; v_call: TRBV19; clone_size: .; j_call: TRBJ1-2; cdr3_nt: TGTGCCAGCCAGGCGGGGGGATGGGGCTATGGCTACACCTTC; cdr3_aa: CASQAGGWGYGYTF
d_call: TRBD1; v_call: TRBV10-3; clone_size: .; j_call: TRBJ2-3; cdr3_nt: TGTGCCATCAGGGGACAGGGGGGGCCAGATACGCAGTATTTT; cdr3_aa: CAIRGQGGPDTQYF
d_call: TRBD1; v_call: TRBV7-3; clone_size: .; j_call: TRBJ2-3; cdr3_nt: TGTGCCAGCAGCTTACGGTCTGGACAGGGAGCAGATACGCAGTATTTT; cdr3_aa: CASSLRSGQGADTQYF
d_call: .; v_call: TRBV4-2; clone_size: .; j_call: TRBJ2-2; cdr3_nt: TGTGCCAGCAGCCTACGCCAGGGTCCCCAGGGCTGTGCGAACACCGGGGAGCTGTTTTTT; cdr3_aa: CASSLRQGPQGCANTGELFF
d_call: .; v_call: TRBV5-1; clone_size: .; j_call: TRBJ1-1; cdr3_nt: TGCGCCAGCAGCTTGGGCGGACTGAACACTGAAGCTTTCTTT; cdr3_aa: CASSLGGLNTEAFF
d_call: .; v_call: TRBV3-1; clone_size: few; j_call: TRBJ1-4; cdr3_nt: TGTGCCAGCAGCCTCTTGGGTTCTAATGAAAAACTGTTTTTT; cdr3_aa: CASSLLGSNEKLFF
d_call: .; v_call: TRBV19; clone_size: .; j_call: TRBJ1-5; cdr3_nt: TGTGCCAGTAGTACTGAGGGCTTATCGACTCAGCCCCAGCATTTT; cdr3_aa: CASSTEGLSTQPQHF
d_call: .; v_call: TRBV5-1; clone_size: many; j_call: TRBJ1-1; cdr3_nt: TGCGCCAGCAGCTCCCTAAACGGACAGCTGAACACTGAAGCTTTCTTT; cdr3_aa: CASSSLNGQLNTEAFF
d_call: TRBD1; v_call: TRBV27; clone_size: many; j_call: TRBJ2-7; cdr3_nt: TGTGCCAGCAGTCCGGTCCCCCGGACAGGGAAACGCGAGCAGTACTTC; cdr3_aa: CASSPVPRTGKREQYF
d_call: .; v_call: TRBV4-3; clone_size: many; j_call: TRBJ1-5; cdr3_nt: TGCGCCAGCAGCCAAGATGAAAGTCAGCCCCAGCATTTT; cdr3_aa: CASSQDESQPQHF
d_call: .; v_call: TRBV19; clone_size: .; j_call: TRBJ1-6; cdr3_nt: TGTGCCAGTAGCATTGGAGGCGGGGGTTCACCCCTCCACTTT; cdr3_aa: CASSIGGGGSPLHF
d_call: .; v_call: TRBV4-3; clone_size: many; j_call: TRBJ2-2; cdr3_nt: TGCGCCAGCAGCCAAGATATAGGGCAGGGGAGATACACCGGGGAGCTGTTTTTT; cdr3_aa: CASSQDIGQGRYTGELFF